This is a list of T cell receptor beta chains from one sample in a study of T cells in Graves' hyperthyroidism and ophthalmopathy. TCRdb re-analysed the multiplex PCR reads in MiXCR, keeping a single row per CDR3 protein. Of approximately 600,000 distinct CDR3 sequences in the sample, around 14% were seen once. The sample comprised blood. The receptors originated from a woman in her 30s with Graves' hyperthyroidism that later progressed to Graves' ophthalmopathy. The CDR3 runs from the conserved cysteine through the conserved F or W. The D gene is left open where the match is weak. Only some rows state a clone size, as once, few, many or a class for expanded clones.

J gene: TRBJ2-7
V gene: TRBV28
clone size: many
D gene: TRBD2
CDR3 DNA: TGTGCCAGCAGTTTAGGTGAGGCTAGCGGGAGCCACGAGCAGTACTTC
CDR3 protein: CASSLGEASGSHEQYF

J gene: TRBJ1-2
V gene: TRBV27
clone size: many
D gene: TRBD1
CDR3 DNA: TGTGCCAGCAGCCGGCGACAGGGCTCAGGCTATGGCTACACCTTC
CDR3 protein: CASSRRQGSGYGYTF

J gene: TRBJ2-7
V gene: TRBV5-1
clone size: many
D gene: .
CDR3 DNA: TGCGCCAGCAGCTTGTGGAGGGGGCCGGAGTCCTACGAGCAGTACTTC
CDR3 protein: CASSLWRGPESYEQYF

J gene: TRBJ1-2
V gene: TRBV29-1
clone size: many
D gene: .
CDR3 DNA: TGCAGCGTAAGCAGGTCATTGGACTATGGCTACACCTTC
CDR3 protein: CSVSRSLDYGYTF

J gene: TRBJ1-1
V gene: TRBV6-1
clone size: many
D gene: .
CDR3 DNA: TGTGCCAGCAGTAGTTGGGACTCGAACACTGAAGCTTTCTTT
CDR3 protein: CASSSWDSNTEAFF

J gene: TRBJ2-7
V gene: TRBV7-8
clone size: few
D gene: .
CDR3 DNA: TGTGCCAGCAGCTTTCAGGGAGCTTTCCTGGGCGAGCAGTACTTC
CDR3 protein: CASSFQGAFLGEQYF

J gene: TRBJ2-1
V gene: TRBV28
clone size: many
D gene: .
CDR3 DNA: TGTGCCAGCAGTTTATTAAAACAGGTGCGGGAAGATGAGCAGTTCTTC
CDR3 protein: CASSLLKQVREDEQFF

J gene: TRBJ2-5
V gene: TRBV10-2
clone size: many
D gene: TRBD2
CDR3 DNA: TGCGCCAGCAGACCGGGACTAGCCGGGGAGACCCAGTACTTC
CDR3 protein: CASRPGLAGETQYF

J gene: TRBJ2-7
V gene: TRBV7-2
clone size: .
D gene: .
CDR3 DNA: TGTGCCAGCAGCGGGGACTCATCCCTTATCTACGAGCAGTACTTC
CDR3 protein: CASSGDSSLIYEQYF

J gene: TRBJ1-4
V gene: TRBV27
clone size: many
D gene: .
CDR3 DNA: TGTGCCAGCAGTCCTCTCTCGACAGGTCCCGTGTTTTTT
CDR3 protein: CASSPLSTGPVFF